These 29 T cell receptor beta chains were sequenced from one sample in a study of T cells in Graves' hyperthyroidism and ophthalmopathy. RNA transcripts were the template for amplifying TCR beta CDR3 regions. When the TCR CDR3 underwent first-round RT-PCR, the HTBI primer set was used. TCRdb re-called the multiplex PCR reads through MiXCR, storing one row per CDR3 protein. The table lists about 610,000 distinct CDR3 sequences, 46% of them singletons, with approximately 7.5% in the top ten. Sample: peripheral blood or thyroid tissue (not recorded which). These receptors came from a woman in her late teens or twenties with Graves' hyperthyroidism.

There are many counts of this clonotype. V gene TRBV20-1 combines with J gene TRBJ2-7, with D possibly being TRBD1 (5 bases). There are 11 residues in the CDR3. The V and J ends lost 3 bases and 4 bases respectively, with 7 bases between them. The germline V gene encodes CDR1 DFQATT and CDR2 SNEGSKA (reference sequence). This chain's CDR3 is CSASDSYEQYF. CDR3 in DNA: TGCAGTGCTAGCGACAGTTACGAGCAGTACTTC.

The chain is built from TRBV7-2 and TRBJ1-5, with 8 bases lining up with TRBD1. The V gene's germline CDR1 is SGHTA and CDR2 FQGNSA. After removal of 4 bases from V and 7 bases from J, the junction contained 3 bases not matched to a gene. The CDR3 sequence is 13 residues long. The CDR3 here is CASSSRTGQPQHF. CDR3 bases: TGTGCCAGCAGCTCCAGGACAGGGCAGCCCCAGCATTTT.

This chain joins TRBV12-3 or TRBV12-4 and TRBJ1-1; D is perhaps TRBD1 (5 bases). The CDR3 is 12 amino acids. CDR3 in DNA: TGTGCTATCCGGAGGGGGAACACTGAAGCTTTCTTT. As protein: CAIRRGNTEAFF.

V and J are TRBV7-6 and TRBJ2-7, with 8 positions matching TRBD1. This CDR3 has 14 amino acids. Germline V gene data show CDR1 as SGHVS and CDR2 as FNYEAQ. Trimming took 7 bases from V and 2 from J; bases not matched to a gene: 7. The CDR3 coding sequence is TGTGCCAGCATCACGGACAGGGAACCCTACGAGCAGTACTTC. Protein: CASITDREPYEQYF.

To note about this clonotype: A much larger clone sits a single nucleotide away, making a read error possible. The chain uses TRBV10-1 and TRBJ2-1; possibly TRBD1 or TRBD2 for D (5 bases each). The CDR3 extends over 14 amino acids. Germline CDR1 and CDR2: WNHNN and SYGVQD (reference sequence). CDR3 region: CAIRSDRSGNEQFF. CDR3 in DNA: TGTGCCATCAGGAGTGACAGAAGCGGCAATGAGCAGTTCTTC.

Ten or more counts support this clonotype. The genes are TRBV5-1 and TRBJ2-7, with D possibly TRBD1 on 5 matching bases. The germline gives CDR1 SGHRS, CDR2 YFSETQ. Trimming cost V 1 base and J 0 bases, with 8 bases left between them. This CDR3 has 14 amino acids. CDR3 sequence: CASSLLGDSYEQYF. The CDR3 DNA reads as TGCGCCAGCAGCTTGTTAGGGGACTCCTACGAGCAGTACTTC.

As DNA, the CDR3 is TGTGCCAGTAATAGGGCCAGCTCCTACAATGAGCAGTTCTTC. This sequence encodes CASNRASSYNEQFF. This chain uses TRBV19 with TRBJ2-1; no reliable D call. Trimming took 7 bases from V and 0 from J, leaving 10 bases between them. Germline CDR1 reads LNHDA; CDR2 reads SQIVND (reference sequence). The CDR3 is 14 amino acids.

In this sample, this clonotype turned up many times. The CDR3 region is CASLYQPQHF. The CDR3 DNA follows: TGTGCCAGCCTATATCAGCCCCAGCATTTT. The rearrangement joins TRBV2 to TRBJ1-5, with unresolved D. The V and J ends lost 8 bases and 5 bases respectively, with 4 bases between them. CDR1 SNHLY and CDR2 FYNNEI come from the germline V gene. CDR3 size: 10 residues.

The sample holds many counts of this clonotype. The V call is TRBV10-3, the J call TRBJ1-2; no clear D gene. Germline CDR1 and CDR2: ENHRY and SYGVKD. Trimming removed 3 bases at V and 6 bases at J, with 17 bases between. The CDR3 runs to 15 residues. The CDR3 protein is CAISERGESAHGYTF. The CDR3 coding sequence is TGTGCCATCAGTGAACGCGGGGAGTCAGCTCATGGCTACACCTTC.

This clonotype has only one observation. An end of the junction differs from the germline gene, which may be a read error. J is TRBJ1-6 and V is TRBV2; the D is unclear. Looked up from germline, CDR1 is SNHLY and CDR2 is FYNNEI. The CDR3 sequence is 10 residues long. The CDR3, as DNA: TGTGCCAGCAGTGATTCGCCCCTCCACTTT. Its protein is CASSDSPLHF.

The rearrangement links TRBV7-3 to TRBJ1-3, with 7 bases identical to TRBD1. This CDR3 spans 20 amino acids. J lost 2 bases, V lost 1 base, and 17 bases had no gene match. Germline CDR1 and CDR2: SGHTA and FQGTGA. The CDR3 reads CASSLINSRGQGSAGNTIYF. The CDR3 region has the DNA TGTGCCAGCAGCTTAATTAATTCGAGGGGGCAGGGGTCGGCTGGAAACACCATATATTTT.

This clonotype was seen once. The chain has TRBV25-1 and TRBJ1-2, with a tentative D call TRBD1 (5 bases). V gave up 2 bases and J gave up 8 bases, with 9 bases separating them. Germline values: CDR1 MGHDK, CDR2 SYGVNS. This CDR3 is built from 12 residues. The CDR3 loop reads CASSERGVGYTF. CDR3 DNA sequence: TGTGCCAGCAGTGAAAGGGGTGTGGGCTACACCTTC.

The V and J genes are TRBV7-3 and TRBJ2-1; 7 nucleotides align to TRBD2. This CDR3 spans 11 amino acids. CDR1 and CDR2 (germline): SGHTA, FQGTGA. Trimming at V came to 10 bases and at J to 7 bases, leaving 4 bases not matched to a gene. The CDR3 spells CATGLGNEQFF. CDR3 nucleotides: TGTGCCACTGGACTAGGGAATGAGCAGTTCTTC.

This clonotype showed up just a few times. J is TRBJ2-2 and V is TRBV6-5; unclear D gene. V was pared by 2 bases and J by 8 bases, with 9 bases between. The CDR3 extends over 13 amino acids. Per germline, CDR1 MNHEY and CDR2 SVGAGI. The CDR3 protein is CASSYGVSGELFF. DNA of the CDR3: TGTGCCAGCAGTTACGGGGTGTCTGGGGAGCTGTTTTTT.

The V call is TRBV27, the J call TRBJ2-7, with TRBD2 identical over 13 bases. Per the germline V gene, CDR1 is MNHEY and CDR2 is SMNVEV (reference sequence). The CDR3 contains 14 residues. Losses at the gene ends were 7 bases for V and 3 bases for J; bases not matched to a gene: 3. CDR3 bases: TGTGCCAGCACCAGACTAGCGGGAGGCTACGAGCAGTACTTC. It is translated as CASTRLAGGYEQYF.

This rearrangement joins TRBV19 to TRBJ1-6, with 8 bases that match TRBD1. V was clipped by 8 bases and J by 10 bases; unmatched bases: 10. The CDR3 sequence is 14 residues long. CDR1 LNHDA and CDR2 SQIVND come from the germline V gene (reference sequence). The CDR3 loop reads CASYLRTGRSPLHF. CDR3 nucleotides: TGTGCCAGTTACCTACGGACAGGGCGATCACCCCTCCACTTT.

On this clonotype itself: This may be a read error, as it is one base from a much larger clone. The V call is TRBV12-3 or TRBV12-4, the J call TRBJ2-7; tentative D call: TRBD1 (5 bases). The CDR3 has 14 amino acids. The V gene lost 6 bases and the J gene lost 5 bases, with 17 bases spanning the gap. This CDR3 is CASRESGEGDEQYF. The CDR3 region has the DNA TGTGCCAGCAGGGAGAGTGGGGAAGGGGACGAGCAGTACTTC.

This clonotype appeared many times. This chain links TRBV20-1 with TRBJ1-2; D gene unclear. This CDR3 contains 11 residues. The germline gives CDR1 DFQATT, CDR2 SNEGSKA (reference sequence). V dropped 3 bases and J dropped 2 bases, with 4 bases sitting between them. The CDR3 DNA sequence: TGCAGTGCTAGTCGCAACTATGGCTACACCTTC. It specifies CSASRNYGYTF.

V gene TRBV7-2 combines with J gene TRBJ1-6; D gene ambiguous. Germline lookup yields CDR1 SGHTA and CDR2 FQGNSA. This CDR3 has 16 residues. Trimming pared 5 bases from V and 5 bases from J, leaving 16 bases between. The CDR3 DNA is TGTGCCAGCAGCCCCCTATGGCCTGGAGATAATTCACCCCTCCACTTT. Encoded protein: CASSPLWPGDNSPLHF.

This clonotype has a count of ten or more. The rearrangement links TRBV4-2 to TRBJ1-1; D gene unclear. The CDR3 consists of 15 residues. Germline V gene data show CDR1 as LGHNA and CDR2 as YNFKEQ. The ends were cut back, 0 bases at V and 1 base at J, with 9 bases in the middle. CDR3 sequence reads: CASSQDVPTNTEAFF. DNA of the CDR3: TGTGCCAGCAGCCAAGATGTCCCAACGAACACTGAAGCTTTCTTT.

This clonotype was observed at least ten times. This chain joins TRBV19 and TRBJ1-2; 8 nucleotides agree with TRBD1. Looked up from germline, CDR1 is LNHDA and CDR2 is SQIVND (reference sequence). This CDR3 is 12 amino acids long. V trimming: 4 bases; J trimming: 9 bases; junction bases outside the gene matches: 4. CDR3 coding DNA: TGTGCCAGTAGTACCAGACAGGGGAGCTACACCTTC. This translates into CASSTRQGSYTF.

This sequence joins TRBV25-1 and TRBJ2-2, with 10 nucleotides matching TRBD1. There are 14 residues in the CDR3. The V gene's germline CDR1 is MGHDK and CDR2 SYGVNS. Trimming cost V 6 bases and J 6 bases; bases outside gene matches: 4. Here the CDR3 reads CASRGTGESGELFF. CDR3 coding DNA: TGTGCCAGCAGAGGGACAGGGGAGTCCGGGGAGCTGTTTTTT.

The V gene is TRBV6-5, the J gene TRBJ1-3, with 11 bases matching TRBD1. Losses at the gene ends were 5 bases for V and 0 bases for J; bases not matched to a gene: 6. The germline CDR1 and CDR2 sequences are MNHEY and SVGAGI. CDR3 length equals 17 residues. CDR3 DNA: TGTGCCAGCAGTCAACCGGGACAGGGGGTCTCTGGAAACACCATATATTTT. Residues: CASSQPGQGVSGNTIYF.

A remark on this clonotype: This clone may be a read error of a much larger clone one base away. The CDR3: CASGRQGGNQPQHF. The DNA of the CDR3 is TGTGCCAGCGGACGACAGGGGGGCAATCAGCCCCAGCATTTT. The chain has TRBV7-2 and TRBJ1-5; 9 bases fit TRBD1. V shed 8 bases and J 2 bases; nucleotides not matched to a gene: 4. The CDR3 length is 14 residues. Germline values: CDR1 SGHTA, CDR2 FQGNSA.

This clonotype was observed at least ten times. V gene TRBV24-1 combines with J gene TRBJ1-1; TRBD1 is a possible D gene (5 bases). The V end was cut by 3 bases, the J end by 9 bases, with 10 bases between. CDR3 size: 12 residues. The germline gives CDR1 KGHDR, CDR2 SFDVKD. The CDR3 spells CATSDGHRKAFF. DNA of the CDR3: TGTGCCACCAGTGATGGACACCGCAAAGCTTTCTTT.

This clonotype was recorded only once. This sequence joins TRBV12-3 or TRBV12-4 and TRBJ1-1, with TRBD1 matching 8 bases. The J segment lost 0 bases and the V segment lost 5 bases, leaving 14 bases of the junction unmatched. This CDR3 comprises 18 residues. CDR3 bases: TGTGCCAGCAGTCTTACAGGGGGTCGACTTTCCATGAACACTGAAGCTTTCTTT. Translation gives CASSLTGGRLSMNTEAFF.

This clonotype occurred many times. The rearrangement joins TRBV6-2 or TRBV6-3 to TRBJ1-5; TRBD1 might be the D (6 bases). CDR3 length: 13 residues. Trimming took 7 bases from V and 4 from J, leaving 11 bases between them. CDR1 MNHEY and CDR2 SVGEGT come from the germline V gene. The CDR3 loop reads CASNYRVNQPQHF. The CDR3 DNA sequence: TGTGCCAGCAACTACAGGGTAAATCAGCCCCAGCATTTT.

This clonotype has at least ten counts. The chain has TRBV12-3 or TRBV12-4 and TRBJ1-2; possibly TRBD1 for D (6 bases). CDR3 length: 13 residues. Trimming removed 5 bases from V and 3 bases from J, with 10 bases in between. CDR3 amino acids: CASSRTADYGYTF. The CDR3 DNA reads as TGTGCCAGCAGTCGGACAGCGGACTATGGCTACACCTTC.

J is TRBJ2-5 and V is TRBV12-3 or TRBV12-4, with D tentatively TRBD1 (6 bases). The CDR3 runs 14 residues. The germline V and J ends were trimmed by 5 bases and 5 bases, with 15 bases remaining between them. The CDR3 region is CASSENRVWETQYF. Here the CDR3 DNA reads TGTGCCAGCAGTGAAAACAGGGTCTGGGAGACCCAGTACTTC.